This T cell receptor beta chain was found in a study of shared clonotypes between healthy human individuals. Regarding the study as a whole: Non-shared clonotypes had lower generation probabilities than clonotypes shared by all four sorted-subset donors.

Here immunoSEQ multiplex PCR was the method, and the copy in TCRdb shows in-frame clones only, minus some. Seen here are over 2 million clones, approximately 95% observed once, and the top ten hold 0.85% to 1.2%. Terminally differentiated effector memory CD45RA+ cells were excluded from the naive CD8 cells, which were CD45RO-negative and positively selected for CCR7. Trimming removed 3 bases from V and 2 bases from J, with 8 bases in between. This CDR3 has 13 residues. Per the germline V gene, CDR1 is MNHEY and CDR2 is SMNVEV (reference sequence). As regards this clone: What it binds is not known. Other DNA variants within this sample encode the same CDR3.

Input material: naive CD8+ T cells sorted from blood. The J gene is TRBJ2-7, the V gene TRBV27; D remains ambiguous. The sequence was collected from a man between 18 and 29 years old in good health. This CDR3 reads CASSFLGTYEQYF. The DNA for the CDR3 is TGTGCCAGCAGTTTTCTGGGGACCTACGAGCAGTACTTC.